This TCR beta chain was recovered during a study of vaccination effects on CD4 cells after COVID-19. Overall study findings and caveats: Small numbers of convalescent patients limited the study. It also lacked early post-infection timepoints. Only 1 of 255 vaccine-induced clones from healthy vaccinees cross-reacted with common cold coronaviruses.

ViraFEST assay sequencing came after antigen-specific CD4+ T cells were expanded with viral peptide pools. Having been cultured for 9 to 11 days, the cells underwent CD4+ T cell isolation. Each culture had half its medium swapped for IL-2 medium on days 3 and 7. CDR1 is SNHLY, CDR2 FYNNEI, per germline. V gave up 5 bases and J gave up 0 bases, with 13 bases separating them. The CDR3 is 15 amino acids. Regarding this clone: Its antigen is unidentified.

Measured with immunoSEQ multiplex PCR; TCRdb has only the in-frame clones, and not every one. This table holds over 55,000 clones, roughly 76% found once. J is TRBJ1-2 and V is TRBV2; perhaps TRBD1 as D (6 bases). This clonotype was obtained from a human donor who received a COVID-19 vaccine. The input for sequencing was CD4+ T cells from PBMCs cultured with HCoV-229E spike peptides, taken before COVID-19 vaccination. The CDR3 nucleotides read TGTGCCAGCAGTCCAGGACAGCTAACTAACTATGGCTACACCTTC. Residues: CASSPGQLTNYGYTF.